This is a list of T cell receptor beta chains from one sample in a study of T cell responses to AZD1222 COVID-19 vaccine. Profiling relied on immunoSEQ multiplex PCR, and the TCRdb table lists in-frame clones only, not all of them. Counted here are about 150,000 clones, roughly 85% occurring once; the ten biggest clones make up around 8%. This specimen was peripheral blood, taken 28 days after the second dose of the MenACWY control vaccine. The receptors come from an adult who received the MenACWY meningococcal vaccine as a control. The CDR3 runs from the conserved cysteine through the conserved F or W. Each record gives: D gene, clone size, V gene, J gene, CDR3 protein, CDR3 DNA. D genes are given only for firm matches. The size of a clone is reported for some rows only, either as once, few or many, or as a class for expanded clones.

D: TRBD1
size: -
V: TRBV27
J: TRBJ1-6
CDR3: CASRDRTGEVGPLHF
DNA: TGTGCCAGCAGAGACCGGACAGGGGAGGTTGGACCCCTCCACTTT

D: -
size: -
V: TRBV7-9
J: TRBJ1-2
CDR3: CASSLAWAGELIIDGYTF
DNA: TGTGCCAGCAGCTTAGCGTGGGCAGGGGAGTTGATTATAGATGGCTACACCTTC

D: -
size: -
V: TRBV29-1
J: TRBJ2-7
CDR3: CSVERGSEYEQYF
DNA: TGCAGCGTTGAACGAGGGTCGGAATACGAGCAGTACTTC

D: TRBD1
size: -
V: TRBV29-1
J: TRBJ2-5
CDR3: CSVANPGQGAGETQYF
DNA: TGCAGCGTTGCCAACCCGGGACAGGGGGCGGGGGAGACCCAGTACTTC

D: -
size: -
V: TRBV7-2
J: TRBJ1-3
CDR3: CASSLGEVGNTIYF
DNA: TGTGCCAGCAGCTTAGGGGAAGTGGGAAACACCATATATTTT

D: TRBD1
size: -
V: TRBV19
J: TRBJ1-2
CDR3: CASTSDRNYGYTF
DNA: TGTGCCAGTACCTCGGACAGGAACTATGGCTACACCTTC

D: TRBD1
size: -
V: TRBV4-1
J: TRBJ2-4
CDR3: CASSPDRIILAKNIQYF
DNA: TGCGCCAGCAGCCCGGACAGGATAATACTAGCCAAAAACATTCAGTACTTC

D: -
size: -
V: TRBV5-5
J: TRBJ2-5
CDR3: CASSFPRLETQYF
DNA: TGTGCCAGCAGCTTTCCCCGCCTGGAGACCCAGTACTTC

D: TRBD2
size: -
V: TRBV11-1
J: TRBJ2-7
CDR3: CASSFPGRAYEQYF
DNA: TGTGCCAGCAGCTTCCCCGGGAGGGCCTACGAGCAGTACTTC

D: -
size: -
V: TRBV6-6
J: TRBJ2-2
CDR3: CASSHQQGGELFF
DNA: TGTGCCAGCAGTCACCAACAGGGCGGGGAGCTGTTTTTT

D: -
size: -
V: TRBV7-2
J: TRBJ2-7
CDR3: CASNLKGDYEQYF
DNA: TGTGCCAGCAACCTCAAGGGGGACTACGAGCAGTACTTC

D: TRBD1
size: -
V: TRBV2
J: TRBJ2-1
CDR3: CASSDQGAYNEQFF
DNA: TGTGCCAGCAGTGACCAGGGGGCCTACAATGAGCAGTTCTTC

D: TRBD2
size: -
V: TRBV7-9
J: TRBJ2-1
CDR3: CASSLSGRGHYNEQFF
DNA: TGTGCCAGCAGCCTGAGCGGGAGGGGTCACTACAATGAGCAGTTCTTC

D: -
size: -
V: TRBV11-3
J: TRBJ2-7
CDR3: CASSLVPGTEQYF
DNA: TGTGCCAGCAGCTTAGTACCCGGGACCGAGCAGTACTTC

D: TRBD1
size: few
V: TRBV15
J: TRBJ2-1
CDR3: CATSRGTGVIEQFF
DNA: TGTGCCACCAGCAGAGGGACAGGGGTGATTGAGCAGTTCTTC

D: TRBD1
size: -
V: TRBV2
J: TRBJ1-5
CDR3: CASRGTANQPQHF
DNA: TGTGCCAGCAGAGGGACAGCTAATCAGCCCCAGCATTTT

D: -
size: -
V: TRBV5-5
J: TRBJ2-2
CDR3: CASSINPRQLGISELFF
DNA: TGTGCCAGCAGCATAAACCCTAGACAACTAGGCATCTCGGAGCTGTTTTTT

D: -
size: once
V: TRBV5-4
J: TRBJ1-2
CDR3: CASSPATSGYTF
DNA: TGTGCCAGCAGCCCCGCCACCTCTGGCTACACCTTC

D: TRBD1
size: -
V: TRBV27
J: TRBJ2-7
CDR3: CASSLYPPGTASSSYEQYF
DNA: TGTGCCAGCAGTCTATACCCTCCCGGGACAGCATCGAGCTCCTACGAGCAGTACTTC

D: TRBD2
size: -
V: TRBV6-5
J: TRBJ2-1
CDR3: CASSYSNRGDEQFF
DNA: TGTGCCAGCAGTTACTCGAACCGGGGGGATGAGCAGTTCTTC

D: -
size: -
V: TRBV29-1
J: TRBJ1-2
CDR3: CSLWREEVLYGYTF
DNA: TGCAGCTTGTGGAGAGAGGAGGTCCTCTATGGCTACACCTTC

D: -
size: once
V: TRBV11-2
J: TRBJ1-1
CDR3: CASSLPRGRRTEAFF
DNA: TGTGCCAGCAGCTTGCCCCGGGGGCGTAGGACTGAAGCTTTCTTT

D: -
size: -
V: TRBV5-1
J: TRBJ2-1
CDR3: CASREPQGMLQFF
DNA: TGCGCCAGCAGAGAGCCACAGGGCATGTTGCAGTTCTTC

D: -
size: -
V: TRBV19
J: TRBJ2-2
CDR3: CASSIVGGELFF
DNA: TGTGCCAGTAGTATAGTTGGCGGGGAGCTGTTTTTT

D: -
size: -
V: TRBV11-3
J: TRBJ2-1
CDR3: CASSLDGLSTYNEQFF
DNA: TGTGCCAGCAGCTTAGATGGGCTATCCACGTACAATGAGCAGTTCTTC

D: TRBD1
size: -
V: TRBV11-2
J: TRBJ2-3
CDR3: CASSFGQGGTDTQYF
DNA: TGTGCCAGCAGCTTTGGACAGGGGGGCACAGATACGCAGTATTTT

D: -
size: -
V: TRBV3-1/TRBV3-2
J: TRBJ1-2
CDR3: CASSPRTSSNYGYTF
DNA: TGTGCCAGCAGCCCACGGACAAGTTCGAACTATGGCTACACCTTC

D: -
size: few
V: TRBV29-1
J: TRBJ2-1
CDR3: CSVGNYNEQFF
DNA: TGCAGCGTTGGAAATTACAATGAGCAGTTCTTC

D: -
size: -
V: TRBV6-1
J: TRBJ1-2
CDR3: CASSEWLGSGGYYGYTF
DNA: TGTGCCAGCAGTGAATGGTTGGGCTCTGGCGGATACTATGGCTACACCTTC

D: -
size: -
V: TRBV5-1
J: TRBJ1-6
CDR3: CASAETAYNSPLHF
DNA: TGCGCCAGCGCAGAGACCGCCTATAATTCACCCCTCCACTTT

D: TRBD1
size: -
V: TRBV5-1
J: TRBJ2-1
CDR3: CASSLDVPGGQEQFF
DNA: TGCGCCAGCAGCTTGGATGTCCCAGGGGGACAGGAGCAGTTCTTC

D: -
size: -
V: TRBV30
J: TRBJ1-1
CDR3: CAWSGRMNTEAFF
DNA: TGTGCCTGGAGTGGACGTATGAACACTGAAGCTTTCTTT

D: -
size: -
V: TRBV4-2
J: TRBJ1-2
CDR3: CASSQGRTGARDYGYTF
DNA: TGTGCCAGCAGCCAAGGCCGAACCGGGGCCAGGGACTATGGCTACACCTTC

D: TRBD1
size: -
V: TRBV3-1/TRBV3-2
J: TRBJ2-1
CDR3: CASSQPDRGEQFF
DNA: TGTGCCAGCAGCCAACCAGACAGGGGTGAGCAGTTCTTC

D: TRBD1
size: -
V: TRBV7-9
J: TRBJ2-4
CDR3: CASSLGRQGDIQYF
DNA: TGTGCCAGCAGCTTAGGGCGGCAGGGGGACATTCAGTACTTC

D: -
size: once
V: TRBV19
J: TRBJ2-7
CDR3: CATRRGLYEQYF
DNA: TGTGCCACAAGGAGGGGGCTTTACGAGCAGTACTTC

D: TRBD2
size: -
V: TRBV29-1
J: TRBJ2-5
CDR3: CSVEDLVRGVFYETQYF
DNA: TGCAGCGTTGAAGATTTAGTGCGGGGGGTGTTTTATGAGACCCAGTACTTC

D: -
size: -
V: TRBV11-2
J: TRBJ1-3
CDR3: CASSPNPGNTIYF
DNA: TGTGCCAGCAGCCCCAACCCTGGAAACACCATATATTTT

D: TRBD1
size: -
V: TRBV6-5
J: TRBJ1-5
CDR3: CASSWDRTQPQHF
DNA: TGTGCCAGCAGTTGGGACAGGACTCAGCCCCAGCATTTT

D: -
size: once
V: TRBV29-1
J: TRBJ1-2
CDR3: CSVGLLETENGYTF
DNA: TGCAGCGTTGGCCTTTTAGAAACGGAGAATGGCTACACCTTC

D: TRBD1
size: -
V: TRBV15
J: TRBJ1-6
CDR3: CATSSLRQGSDSPLHF
DNA: TGTGCCACCAGCAGTCTAAGACAGGGATCGGATTCACCCCTCCACTTT

D: -
size: -
V: TRBV4-3
J: TRBJ2-1
CDR3: CASSPDSYNEQFF
DNA: TGCGCCAGCAGCCCGGACAGCTACAATGAGCAGTTCTTC

D: -
size: few
V: TRBV28
J: TRBJ2-5
CDR3: CASSRRRMKTQYF
DNA: TGTGCCAGCAGTCGCCGGAGGATGAAGACCCAGTACTTC

D: -
size: -
V: TRBV24-1
J: TRBJ2-2
CDR3: CATSDSTNTGELFF
DNA: TGTGCCACCAGTGATTCGACGAACACCGGGGAGCTGTTTTTT

D: -
size: -
V: TRBV21-1
J: TRBJ2-7
CDR3: CASSKWRATYEQYF
DNA: TGTGCCAGCAGCAAATGGCGGGCCACCTACGAGCAGTACTTC

D: -
size: few
V: TRBV5-1
J: TRBJ2-1
CDR3: CASSRSEFGSNEQFF
DNA: TGCGCCAGCAGCCGGTCGGAGTTTGGTTCCAATGAGCAGTTCTTC

D: TRBD1
size: -
V: TRBV6-5
J: TRBJ1-2
CDR3: CASSMDRVVGYTF
DNA: TGTGCCAGCAGCATGGACAGGGTAGTCGGCTACACCTTC

D: -
size: once
V: TRBV27
J: TRBJ1-2
CDR3: CASKSVGEYYGYTF
DNA: TGTGCCAGCAAATCTGTAGGGGAATACTATGGCTACACCTTC

D: -
size: -
V: TRBV11-2
J: TRBJ1-3
CDR3: CASRKPGNSGNTIYF
DNA: TGTGCCAGCAGGAAACCAGGGAATTCCGGAAACACCATATATTTT

D: -
size: -
V: TRBV7-9
J: TRBJ2-7
CDR3: CASSLHYEQYF
DNA: TGTGCCAGCAGCCTTCACTACGAGCAGTACTTC